This T cell receptor (beta chain) was sequenced for a study of blood T cell repertoires in COVID-19. Study overall: COVID-19 samples collected from the United States, Italy and Spain covered acute and convalescent phases. Sources were T cells, B-cell-depleted T cells, or PBMCs; the material itself was cDNA or gDNA.

Per the original methods: Estimation of nucleated cell counts was performed using reference gene primer amplification. Measured with immunoSEQ multiplex PCR; TCRdb has only the in-frame clones, and not every one. V and J calls and clone size are given by that table; D and trimming were obtained from the DNA. Of about 120,000 clones in the sample, more than 70% were seen once. The CDR3 is made up of 16 amino acids. Germline CDR1 reads SEHNR; CDR2 reads FQNEAQ (reference sequence). Losses at the gene ends were 0 bases for V and 7 bases for J; bases not matched to a gene: 4. The chain employs TRBV7-9 and TRBJ1-5, with TRBD1 identical over 12 bases. What was sequenced was peripheral blood. This receptor was taken from a man aged 55-75 years with acute or convalescent COVID-19. The chain's CDR3 is CASSLAGTGGGQPQHF. For the CDR3, the DNA is TGTGCCAGCAGCTTAGCCGGGACAGGGGGCGGACAGCCCCAGCATTTT.